A selection of T cell receptor beta chains follows, all from one sample in a study of cytomegalovirus exposure and HLA in healthy donors. Only in-frame clones appear in the TCRdb table, and some are missing; sequencing was by immunoSEQ multiplex PCR. Among 150,000 to 200,000 clones listed, around 78% were seen once. Sequencing was carried out using PBMCs. The receptors here all came from a woman between 25 and 40 years old in good health and CMV-seropositive. The conserved cysteine and the conserved F or W are not part of the CDR3 here. D genes are given only for firm matches. Clone size is shown for a subset of rows, as once, few, many or a class of expanded clone.

D gene: .; V gene: TRBV2; J gene: TRBJ1-5; clone size: .; CDR3 protein: ASKQNSNQPQH
D gene: .; V gene: TRBV5-4; J gene: TRBJ1-4; clone size: .; CDR3 protein: ASSLAMSEKLF
D gene: .; V gene: TRBV4-3; J gene: TRBJ1-2; clone size: .; CDR3 protein: ASSQDSRQGRVYGYT
D gene: .; V gene: TRBV5-4; J gene: TRBJ1-1; clone size: .; CDR3 protein: ASSRFGDTEAF
D gene: TRBD2; V gene: TRBV5-1; J gene: TRBJ2-7; clone size: .; CDR3 protein: ASSWEGHEQY
D gene: TRBD1; V gene: TRBV9; J gene: TRBJ1-2; clone size: .; CDR3 protein: ASKRISYSGTGWSLYGYT
D gene: .; V gene: TRBV28; J gene: TRBJ1-2; clone size: .; CDR3 protein: ASSSRDRTIH
D gene: TRBD1; V gene: TRBV7-8; J gene: TRBJ1-4; clone size: .; CDR3 protein: ASSLSRGQGREKLF
D gene: TRBD1; V gene: TRBV5-1; J gene: TRBJ2-7; clone size: .; CDR3 protein: ASSTGTGVEQY
D gene: .; V gene: TRBV6-1; J gene: TRBJ1-5; clone size: .; CDR3 protein: ASSSPLNQPQH
D gene: TRBD1; V gene: TRBV29-1; J gene: TRBJ2-5; clone size: .; CDR3 protein: SFTRTGGRETQY
D gene: TRBD1; V gene: TRBV19; J gene: TRBJ2-7; clone size: few; CDR3 protein: ASSDGQGYEQY
D gene: TRBD1; V gene: TRBV19; J gene: TRBJ2-1; clone size: .; CDR3 protein: ASSPPPTGNEQF
D gene: TRBD1; V gene: TRBV6-6; J gene: TRBJ2-7; clone size: .; CDR3 protein: ASTEAGGYEQY
D gene: .; V gene: TRBV5-1; J gene: TRBJ2-2; clone size: .; CDR3 protein: ASSLQGTGELF
D gene: .; V gene: TRBV11-3; J gene: TRBJ2-1; clone size: once; CDR3 protein: ASSSGLHNEQF
D gene: TRBD1; V gene: TRBV7-8; J gene: TRBJ1-2; clone size: few; CDR3 protein: ASSLGDRNYGYT
D gene: .; V gene: TRBV5-1; J gene: TRBJ1-1; clone size: .; CDR3 protein: ASSSGGSRNTEAF
D gene: .; V gene: TRBV6-1; J gene: TRBJ2-4; clone size: .; CDR3 protein: ASSGWRDDKNIQY
D gene: TRBD2; V gene: TRBV14; J gene: TRBJ2-1; clone size: .; CDR3 protein: ASSPLSGRPSYNEQF
D gene: TRBD2; V gene: TRBV4-3; J gene: TRBJ2-7; clone size: .; CDR3 protein: ASSQDFSGGSYEQY
D gene: TRBD1; V gene: TRBV28; J gene: TRBJ1-1; clone size: .; CDR3 protein: ASSLTGVEAF
D gene: .; V gene: TRBV7-9; J gene: TRBJ1-3; clone size: .; CDR3 protein: ASSRTARGNTIY
D gene: .; V gene: TRBV19; J gene: TRBJ1-6; clone size: few; CDR3 protein: ASRNQGSNNSPLH
D gene: .; V gene: TRBV7-9; J gene: TRBJ2-5; clone size: .; CDR3 protein: ASSSYQGSRSETRY
D gene: TRBD1; V gene: TRBV25-1; J gene: TRBJ1-5; clone size: few; CDR3 protein: ASRGQGNQPQH
D gene: TRBD1; V gene: TRBV30; J gene: TRBJ1-5; clone size: .; CDR3 protein: AWSPWDRGNQPQH
D gene: .; V gene: TRBV9; J gene: TRBJ2-7; clone size: .; CDR3 protein: ASSVAIDSGQY
D gene: .; V gene: TRBV28; J gene: TRBJ1-2; clone size: .; CDR3 protein: ASSLGGIELYGYT
D gene: .; V gene: TRBV7-5; J gene: TRBJ1-5; clone size: .; CDR3 protein: VRSPGPDQPQH
D gene: .; V gene: TRBV30; J gene: TRBJ1-4; clone size: .; CDR3 protein: AWSVVSQGEKLF
D gene: .; V gene: TRBV10-1; J gene: TRBJ2-3; clone size: .; CDR3 protein: ASSERGTDTQY
D gene: .; V gene: TRBV2; J gene: TRBJ1-1; clone size: .; CDR3 protein: ASRRFPNTEAF